This TCR beta chain was recovered during a study of cytomegalovirus exposure and HLA in healthy donors. The wider study: The 500 to 750 first-cohort repertoires and the 120 or so validation repertoires shared the same platform, a later analysis reported.

Study results and limitations: The authors enumerated 150 to 200 TCR beta chains as linked to cytomegalovirus. Usually a TCR sequence was rare, but some public TCRs were found in many donors. A subsequent analysis found that TCR clusters from the first cohort also tended to co-occur in the 90 to 150 validation repertoires, with less than 95% of cluster scores above 0.

The repertoire was sequenced with immunoSEQ multiplex PCR; TCRdb's copy has only in-frame clones and lacks some. The repertoire holds tens of thousands of clones, with 90% to 95% as singletons. Concerning this clone itself: Its antigen is not known.

The CDR3 extends over 15 amino acids. V lost 6 bases and J lost 6; bases outside the gene matches: 9. Germline lookup yields CDR1 SNHLY and CDR2 FYNNEI. This rearrangement joins TRBV2 to TRBJ2-2; 8 bases align to TRBD2. The source is a woman under 30 in good health and CMV-seronegative. Sequences were obtained from PBMCs. The CDR3 spells CASRDGTSAPGELFF. CDR3 nucleotide sequence: TGTGCCAGCAGAGACGGGACTAGTGCCCCCGGGGAGCTGTTTTTT.